Listed here is a single T cell receptor (beta chain). No antigen is known for it. These data come from a study of response to subunit inactivated influenza vaccine. Study-level points and caveats: Seasonal influenza vaccination, on each occasion, was suggested by the authors to recruit few new T cells.

Germline V gene lookup returns CDR1 SEHNR and CDR2 FQNEAQ (reference sequence). V was shortened by 2 bases and J by 8 bases, with 9 bases between the two germline ends. CDR3 length: 12 residues. TCRdb recomputed calls from the RT-PCR reads with MiXCR, one row per CDR3 protein. Among under 800,000 distinct CDR3 sequences listed, approximately 15% were seen once. This TCR came from a man aged 50-60 years who received an inactivated influenza vaccine. The material was PBMCs from blood, obtained less than 15 days before vaccination. The V and J genes are TRBV7-9 and TRBJ1-1; D is unresolved. CDR3 protein: CASSLLGLEAFF. CDR3 coding DNA: TGTGCCAGCAGCTTATTAGGATTGGAAGCTTTCTTT.